This T cell receptor beta chain was retrieved from a study of T cells in Graves' hyperthyroidism and ophthalmopathy. Study-wide context: Any treatment followed the collection of peripheral blood at initial diagnosis. Findings of the study overall: Most expanded thyroid clonotypes above 0.001 recurred in blood.

This CDR3 spans 13 amino acids. Germline assignment: CDR1 SGHVS and CDR2 FQNEAQ. V shed 5 bases, J shed 7 bases, and the junction held 7 bases outside the gene matches. At least ten counts were recorded for this clonotype. Antigen specificity is unknown. Template material for amplifying TCR beta CDR3 regions consisted of RNA transcripts. Using the HTBI primer set, a first-round RT-PCR was run on the TCR CDR3. Each CDR3 protein is one row after TCRdb ran MiXCR on the multiplex PCR reads. The data hold some 490,000 distinct CDR3 sequences, with roughly 22% observed a single time. Diagnosis rested on symptoms, serum thyroxine and TRAb, thyroid ultrasound, and orbital computed tomography.

Sequenced sample: blood. This rearrangement joins TRBV7-8 to TRBJ1-2, with TRBD1 identical over 7 bases. The source is a woman aged 70-85 years with Graves' ophthalmopathy. In nucleotides, the CDR3 is TGTGCCAGCAGCCTCACAGGGGAGGGTGGCTACACCTTC. It codes for CASSLTGEGGYTF.